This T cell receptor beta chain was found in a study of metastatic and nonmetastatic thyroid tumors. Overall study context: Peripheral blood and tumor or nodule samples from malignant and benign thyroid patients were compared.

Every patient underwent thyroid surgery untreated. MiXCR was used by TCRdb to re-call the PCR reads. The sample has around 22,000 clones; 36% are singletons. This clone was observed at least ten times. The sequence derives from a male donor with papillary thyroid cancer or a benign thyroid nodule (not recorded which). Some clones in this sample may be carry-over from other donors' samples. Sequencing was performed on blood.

In nucleotides, the CDR3 is TGTGCCAGCAGTCGGAACACAGCGGCCTGGGGGCGGCCCCAGCATTTT. Translation gives CASSRNTAAWGRPQHF. The chain combines TRBV28 with TRBJ1-5; the D gene is possibly TRBD1 (6 bases). Germline CDR1 is MDHEN and CDR2 is SYDVKM. This CDR3 has 16 amino acids. Trimming took off 5 bases at V and 9 bases at J, with 23 bases between the two ends.